The 5 T cell receptor beta chains given below trace back to one sample, sequenced in a study of shared clonotypes between healthy human individuals. Profiling relied on immunoSEQ multiplex PCR, and the TCRdb table lists in-frame clones only, not all of them. The repertoire includes about 2.3 million clones, 85% to 95% of them detected once, and approximately 0.4% sits in the top ten. Sequencing was carried out using naive CD4+ T cells from PBMCs. As for subset: CD45RA+ positively selected. Receptor source: a man younger than 35 in good health. Some clones in this sample may be carry-over from other donors' samples.

This chain links TRBV2 with TRBJ2-6, with D tentatively TRBD2 (6 bases). Germline CDR1 and CDR2: SNHLY and FYNNEI. V lost 3 bases and J 0 bases, leaving 9 bases between the germline ends. The length of the CDR3 is 16 residues. CDR3 in amino acids: CASSEWRGSGANVLTF. CDR3 DNA sequence: TGTGCCAGCAGTGAGTGGCGGGGCTCTGGGGCCAACGTCCTGACTTTC. Combining the CDR3 with reference TRBV2 and TRBJ2-6 gives the whole variable domain EPEVTQTPSHQVTQMGQEVILRCVPISNHLYFYWYRQILGQKVEFLVSFYNNEISEKSEIFDDQFSVERPDGSNFTLKIRSTKLEDSAMYFCASSEWRGSGANVLTFGAGSRLTVL.

This clone was seen a handful of times. CDR3 coding DNA: TGTGCCAGCAGTTTGGGAAACACCATATATTTT. Translating it yields CASSLGNTIYF. V gene TRBV6-1 combines with J gene TRBJ1-3, with D uncertain. Germline loops: CDR1 MNHNS, CDR2 SASEGT. V lost 5 bases, J lost 4 bases, and 3 bases lay in between. The CDR3 has 11 residues.

The chain joins TRBV6-1 to TRBJ2-7, with TRBD2 matching over 8 bases. Trimming removed 1 base from V and 6 bases from J; junction bases left unmatched: 8. CDR3 size: 15 residues. Germline assignment: CDR1 MNHNS and CDR2 SASEGT. The CDR3 sequence is CASSEGVSGISEQYF. In DNA, the CDR3 is TGTGCCAGCAGTGAAGGGGTTAGCGGGATCTCCGAGCAGTACTTC.

The chain uses TRBV6-6 and TRBJ2-1; 7 positions match TRBD2. This CDR3 spans 14 amino acids. V was pared by 0 bases and J by 8 bases, with 4 bases of the junction left unmatched. Looked up from germline, CDR1 is MNHNY and CDR2 is SVGAGI (reference sequence). The CDR3 loop is CASSYSSAGDEQFF. CDR3 DNA sequence: TGTGCCAGCAGTTACTCGAGCGCGGGAGATGAGCAGTTCTTC.

This chain connects TRBV5-8 to TRBJ1-5; TRBD1 is a possible D gene (5 bases). Germline CDR1 SGHTS, CDR2 YDEGEE. The germline V and J ends were trimmed by 6 bases and 6 bases, with 13 bases remaining between them. The CDR3 covers 13 residues. CDR3 coding DNA: TGTGCCAGCACGCGGCGGGACTCTCAGCCCCAGCATTTT. Residues: CASTRRDSQPQHF.